Listed below are T cell receptor beta chains from one sample, sequenced in a study of blood T cells in healthy people across ages. TCRdb used MiXCR to reprocess the 5' RACE reads, holding one entry per CDR3 protein. Of around 800,000 distinct CDR3 sequences listed, around 43% are singletons. Sequenced sample: blood. The receptors stem from a man between 60 and 75 years old in good health. Each CDR3 is given with its conserved first and last residue. A D gene is named only where the DNA matches it firmly. Only part of the rows carry a size: once, few, many, or a class if the clone is expanded.

TRBV28	TRBJ1-6	few	TRBD1	TGTGCCGCAGCGGGCGCCCGGGACAGAAATGATAATTCACCCCTCCACTTT	CAAAGARDRNDNSPLHF
TRBV7-2	TRBJ2-1	few	TRBD2	TGTGCCAGCAGCTCTGGACTAGCGGGGGCCCCCTTGTACAATGAGCAGTTCTTC	CASSSGLAGAPLYNEQFF
TRBV5-5	TRBJ1-2	NA	NA	TGTGCCAGCAGCCAGCTCCAGGGGCAGGGCTATGGCTACACCTTC	CASSQLQGQGYGYTF
TRBV6-5	TRBJ2-5	once	NA	TGTGCCAGCAGTGACTCGAGGAAGGCAGCGCAGTACTTC	CASSDSRKAAQYF
TRBV12-3/TRBV12-4	TRBJ1-4	few	TRBD1	TGTGCCAGCAGTTCGGGACAGGGCTTGAAAAAACTGTTTTTT	CASSSGQGLKKLFF
TRBV4-1	TRBJ1-5	NA	NA	TGCGCCAGCAGCCAAGCCATCAATAGCAATCAGCCCCAGCATTTT	CASSQAINSNQPQHF
TRBV10-3	TRBJ2-7	many	NA	TGTGCCATCAGTGAGTCGATGTACCTAAAAATACCCTACGAGCAGTACTTC	CAISESMYLKIPYEQYF
TRBV7-2	TRBJ2-2	NA	NA	TGTGCCAGCAGCTTAGATAACACCGGGGAGCTGTTTTTT	CASSLDNTGELFF
TRBV12-3/TRBV12-4	TRBJ2-3	few	TRBD1	TGTGCCAGCAGTCGGATCCTGGGACAGAACACAGATACGCAGTATTTT	CASSRILGQNTDTQYF
TRBV7-9	TRBJ2-5	NA	TRBD2	TGTGCCAGCAGCTTTAGCGGGGGGGAGGAAGAGACCCAGTACTTC	CASSFSGGEEETQYF
TRBV6-2/TRBV6-3	TRBJ1-6	NA	NA	TGTGCCAGCAGTTACACGGACAGAGCATCCACCCTCCACTTT	CASSYTDRASTLHF
TRBV7-9	TRBJ2-7	NA	TRBD1	TGTGCCAGCAGCCGAACAGGGGGCGGTGAGCAGTACTTC	CASSRTGGGEQYF
TRBV3-1	TRBJ1-5	NA	NA	TGTGCCAGCAGCCAAGAGAGTCAGCCCCAGCATTTT	CASSQESQPQHF
TRBV4-3	TRBJ1-6	NA	NA	TGCGCCAGCAGCCAAGAGCTGGTTGGGAATTCACCCCTCCACTTT	CASSQELVGNSPLHF
TRBV15	TRBJ2-1	NA	NA	TGTGCCACCAGCAGAGACCTTACGGAGTACAATGCCCAGTTCTTC	CATSRDLTEYNAQFF
TRBV21-1	TRBJ2-7	once	NA	TGTGCCAGCAGCAAATCCACAGGCCGCACATCCGCCCTCTCCTACGAGCAGTACTTC	CASSKSTGRTSALSYEQYF
TRBV6-5	TRBJ2-3	NA	NA	TGTGCCAGCAGTTATATGAGGGAGGGGGGCACAGATACGCAGTATTTT	CASSYMREGGTDTQYF
TRBV7-2	TRBJ2-4	NA	NA	TGTGCCAGCAGCATGGCCGTGGGGGGCAAATACATTCAGTACTTC	CASSMAVGGKYIQYF
TRBV9	TRBJ2-1	few	NA	TGTGCCAGCAGCGTAGAATCCTACAATGAGCAGTTCTTC	CASSVESYNEQFF
TRBV10-3	TRBJ1-5	NA	NA	TGTGCCATCAGTGAGACTCAGGTTACTTATAGCAATCAGCCCCAGCATTTT	CAISETQVTYSNQPQHF
TRBV12-3/TRBV12-4	TRBJ2-7	few	NA	TGTGCCAGTAGCCCAGGGGCCGGGTACAATGAGCAGTACTTC	CASSPGAGYNEQYF
TRBV12-3/TRBV12-4	TRBJ2-1	NA	NA	TGTGCCAGCAGTTTAGGCTGGGACGGTAACAATGAGCAGTTCTTC	CASSLGWDGNNEQFF
TRBV3-1	TRBJ2-5	few	TRBD2	TGTGCCAGCAGCCACCGGGGGGGAACGCAAGAGACCCAGTACTTC	CASSHRGGTQETQYF
TRBV7-2	TRBJ1-5	few	TRBD1	TGTGCCAGCAGTCGGGACAGGGGACAGCCCCAGCATTTT	CASSRDRGQPQHF
TRBV6-5	TRBJ2-3	NA	NA	TGTGCCACCAGCACCGGACCCACGAGCACAGATACGCAGTATTTT	CATSTGPTSTDTQYF
TRBV4-1	TRBJ1-2	NA	NA	TGCGCCAGCACCCCGCCCAGGGGTAATGGCTATGGCTACACCTTC	CASTPPRGNGYGYTF
TRBV2	TRBJ1-2	NA	NA	TGTGCCAGCAGGGTAACAGGGAATGGCTACACCTTC	CASRVTGNGYTF
TRBV28	TRBJ2-5	few	NA	TGTGCCAGCAGACCCGGTGGACCGGCTCAAGAGACCCAGTACTTC	CASRPGGPAQETQYF
TRBV28	TRBJ2-3	few	NA	TGTGCCAGCAGTCCCTTATTAGATACGCAGTATTTT	CASSPLLDTQYF
TRBV6-6	TRBJ1-5	NA	NA	TGTGCCAGCACTACAGGCCCCAATCAGCCCCAGCATTTT	CASTTGPNQPQHF